These 29 T cell receptor beta chains were sequenced from one sample in a study of blood T cell repertoires in COVID-19. Produced via immunoSEQ multiplex PCR; TCRdb's table is partial and in-frame only. The sample includes roughly 88,000 clones, roughly 80% of them seen just once. Sequenced material: peripheral blood. The receptors come from a woman aged 80 or over with acute or convalescent COVID-19.

The J gene is TRBJ2-7, the V gene TRBV6-1, with TRBD1 matching over 7 bases. From germline, CDR1 is MNHNS and CDR2 SASEGT. CDR3 length: 15 residues. Trimming took 1 base from V and 3 from J; bases not matched to a gene: 6. The CDR3 protein is CASSEGGGSLYEQYF. CDR3 bases: TGTGCCAGCAGTGAAGGAGGGGGCAGCCTCTACGAGCAGTACTTC.

J is TRBJ1-3 and V is TRBV25-1; 8 bases fit TRBD1. Unmatched junction bases numbered 4, after V lost 2 bases and J lost 4 bases. The V gene's germline CDR1 is MGHDK and CDR2 SYGVNS. The CDR3 length is 15 residues. The CDR3 spells CASSETGGTGNTIYF. In DNA form, the CDR3 reads TGTGCCAGCAGTGAAACAGGGGGTACCGGAAACACCATATATTTT.

This clone is deemed medium-sized (0.01 to 0.1%). The chain couples TRBV3-1 (or the pseudogene TRBV3-2) to TRBJ1-2; 11 nucleotides match TRBD1. CDR3 length: 17 amino acids. From germline, CDR1 is LGHDT and CDR2 YNNKEL (reference sequence). Unmatched junction bases numbered 8, after V lost 1 base and J lost 4 bases. The CDR3 DNA sequence: TGTGCCAGCAGCCAAGGAAGGACAGGGGGCTCTGTCTATGGCTACACCTTC. Translation: CASSQGRTGGSVYGYTF.

CDR3 nucleotide sequence: TGTGCCACCAGTGATTTCCAGGGGACTAGTGGGGCCAACGTCCTGACTTTC. Translating gives CATSDFQGTSGANVLTF. This rearrangement joins TRBV24-1 to TRBJ2-6; TRBD2 agrees at 8 bases. The germline V gene has CDR1 KGHDR and CDR2 SFDVKD. V lost 1 base to trimming and J lost 3 bases; unmatched junction nucleotides: 4. The CDR3 runs to 17 residues.

This clone was seen a few times. J is TRBJ1-2 and V is TRBV9; 7 bases agree with TRBD1. The CDR3 contains 16 residues. J lost 2 bases, V lost 0 bases, and 7 bases had no gene match. The germline CDR1 and CDR2 sequences are SGDLS and YYNGEE. DNA of the CDR3: TGTGCCAGCAGCGTAGACGACAGGGCCTTAAACTATGGCTACACCTTC. Translated: CASSVDDRALNYGYTF.

The chain combines TRBV2 with TRBJ2-3; 9 nucleotides match TRBD2. Losses at the gene ends were 8 bases for V and 0 bases for J; bases not matched to a gene: 6. This CDR3 comprises 15 residues. Germline CDR1 SNHLY, CDR2 FYNNEI. CDR3 DNA: TGTGCCAGCGGCGGGGGGGGGCCGAGCACAGATACGCAGTATTTT. Residues: CASGGGGPSTDTQYF.

V is TRBV6-5 and J is TRBJ2-3; maybe TRBD2 (5 bases). This CDR3 has 14 amino acids. Between the trimmed V and J ends, which lost 5 bases and 5 bases, there was a span of 14 bases. CDR1 and CDR2 from the germline V gene are MNHEY and SVGAGI. The CDR3 reads CASSNPWTEDTQYF. In nucleotides, the CDR3 is TGTGCCAGCAGTAACCCTTGGACTGAAGATACGCAGTATTTT.

CDR3 nucleotide sequence: TGTGCCAGCACCCAGACTAGCGGGGGAAGAGGAACCGGGGAGCTGTTTTTT. Amino acids: CASTQTSGGRGTGELFF. The chain couples TRBV3-1 (or the pseudogene TRBV3-2) to TRBJ2-2; TRBD2 agrees at 12 bases. CDR1 and CDR2 from the germline V gene are LGHDT and YNNKEL (reference sequence). V lost 7 bases and J lost 5; bases outside the gene matches: 11. The CDR3 runs to 17 residues.

V is TRBV27 and J is TRBJ1-6; D gene unclear. The CDR3 contains 14 residues. CDR1 and CDR2 from the germline V gene are MNHEY and SMNVEV (reference sequence). V was cut by 7 bases and J by 1 base, with 8 bases left in between. CDR3 DNA: TGTGCCAGCAAGCAGCGGTCCTATAATTCACCCCTCCACTTT. Its translation is CASKQRSYNSPLHF.

This clone was recorded only once. The CDR3 DNA is TGTGCCAGCAGTGTGGGACTTACTAATGAAAAACTGTTTTTT. Amino acids: CASSVGLTNEKLFF. V is TRBV27 and J is TRBJ1-4; TRBD1 is a possible D gene (5 bases). Germline loops: CDR1 MNHEY, CDR2 SMNVEV (reference sequence). Trimming took 5 bases from V and 2 from J, leaving 9 bases between them. The CDR3 is 14 amino acids. Variable domain in full (rest from reference TRBV27 and TRBJ1-4): EAQVTQNPRYLITVTGKKLTVTCSQNMNHEYMSWYRQDPGLGLRQIYYSMNVEVTDKGDVPEGYKVSRKEKRNFPLILESPSPNQTSLYFCASSVGLTNEKLFFGSGTQLSVL.

The rearrangement joins TRBV6-5 to TRBJ1-2; D may be TRBD1 (6 bases). Germline CDR1 reads MNHEY; CDR2 reads SVGAGI. V was pared by 10 bases and J by 0 bases, with 15 bases between. The CDR3 is 14 amino acids. The CDR3 DNA follows: TGTGCCATCCTCCCGGGACACCCTAACTATGGCTACACCTTC. Translated: CAILPGHPNYGYTF.

The CDR3 protein is CASSEGSGVWEKLFF. CDR3 sequence (DNA): TGTGCCAGCAGTGAAGGGTCAGGGGTTTGGGAAAAACTGTTTTTT. This chain joins TRBV6-1 and TRBJ1-4; maybe TRBD1 (6 bases). This CDR3 is built from 15 residues. Germline V lookup: CDR1 MNHNS, CDR2 SASEGT. V lost 1 base to trimming and J lost 8 bases, with 14 bases between them.

In its sample, this clone was seen once. The chain couples TRBV14 to TRBJ1-1; D is perhaps TRBD1 (6 bases). Germline V CDR1 and CDR2: SGHDN, FVKESK. V dropped 8 bases and J dropped 1 base, with 11 bases sitting between them. This CDR3 has 13 amino acids. The CDR3 DNA is TGTGCCAGCCAGGAACAGGGGAACACTGAAGCTTTCTTT. Amino acids: CASQEQGNTEAFF.

This rearrangement joins TRBV27 to TRBJ1-2; 9 bases match TRBD1. CDR1 is MNHEY and CDR2 is SMNVEV in the germline V gene (reference sequence). The ends lost 6 bases at V and 8 bases at J; junction bases unmatched: 13. The CDR3 contains 15 residues. In nucleotides, the CDR3 is TGTGCCAGCAGACGAGGAGACCGGACAGGGGACGGCTACACCTTC. This gives the protein CASRRGDRTGDGYTF.

The chain carries TRBV27 and TRBJ2-7, with 8 bases lining up with TRBD2. This CDR3 has 13 residues. Losses at the gene ends were 4 bases for V and 5 bases for J; bases not matched to a gene: 4. Germline lookup yields CDR1 MNHEY and CDR2 SMNVEV (reference sequence). Written as DNA, the CDR3 is TGTGCCAGCAGTTCCGGGGGGGGCCACGAGCAGTACTTC. Its translation is CASSSGGGHEQYF.

J is TRBJ1-1 and V is TRBV11-3; perhaps TRBD1 as D (5 bases). The ends were cut back, 2 bases at V and 4 bases at J, with 11 bases in the middle. The germline CDR1 and CDR2 sequences are SGHNT and YENEEA. The CDR3 loop spans 14 amino acids. Written as DNA, the CDR3 is TGTGCCAGCAGCTTAAGTACGGGGGTCACTGAAGCTTTCTTT. This encodes CASSLSTGVTEAFF.

The gene calls are TRBV2 and TRBJ1-1; unclear D gene. CDR1 and CDR2 (germline): SNHLY, FYNNEI. Deletions cut 5 bases from V and 0 bases from J, with 7 bases between. The length of the CDR3 is 13 residues. For the CDR3, the DNA is TGTGCCAGCAGTTCCGGGATGAACACTGAAGCTTTCTTT. Its translation: CASSSGMNTEAFF. Full variable domain (outside the CDR3, taken from reference TRBV2 and TRBJ1-1): EPEVTQTPSHQVTQMGQEVILRCVPISNHLYFYWYRQILGQKVEFLVSFYNNEISEKSEIFDDQFSVERPDGSNFTLKIRSTKLEDSAMYFCASSSGMNTEAFFGQGTRLTVV.

This chain links TRBV30 with TRBJ1-6; D might be TRBD1 (5 bases). Germline V lookup: CDR1 GTSNPN, CDR2 SVGIG (reference sequence). The ends were cut back, 6 bases at V and 0 bases at J, with 15 bases in the middle. The CDR3 sequence is 16 residues long. The CDR3 nucleotides are TGTGCCTGCAACTTGGGGCGCAGCTCCTATAATTCACCCCTCCACTTT. As protein: CACNLGRSSYNSPLHF. Supplemented by reference TRBV30 and TRBJ1-6, the full variable domain reads SQTIHQWPATLVQPVGSPLSLECTVEGTSNPNLYWYRQAAGRGLQLLFYSVGIGQISSEVPQNLSASRPQDRQFILSSKKLLLSDSGFYLCACNLGRSSYNSPLHFGNGTRLTVT.

This chain uses TRBV3-1 (or the pseudogene TRBV3-2) with TRBJ2-6; the D gene is possibly TRBD2 (6 bases). Germline CDR1 and CDR2: LGHDT and YNNKEL (reference sequence). Trimming removed 2 bases from V and 0 bases from J, with 11 bases in between. The CDR3 has 17 amino acids. CDR3 sequence: CASSQSGSLSGANVLTF. The DNA for the CDR3 is TGTGCCAGCAGCCAAAGCGGGTCTCTCTCTGGGGCCAACGTCCTGACTTTC.

This chain joins TRBV27 and TRBJ2-7; TRBD1 aligns across 8 bases. V dropped 8 bases and J dropped 3; count of bases not matched to a gene: 12. The CDR3 covers 15 residues. CDR1 is MNHEY, CDR2 SMNVEV, per germline (reference sequence). CDR3: CASRQNRGVFYEQYF. DNA for the CDR3: TGTGCCAGCCGTCAAAACAGGGGGGTGTTCTACGAGCAGTACTTC.

The CDR3 region has the DNA TGTGCCAGTAGTAGACTAGCGAAACAAGAGACCCAGTACTTC. Encoded protein: CASSRLAKQETQYF. The chain has TRBV19 and TRBJ2-5; 8 nucleotides match TRBD2. The V and J ends lost 4 bases and 2 bases, in that order; junction bases with no gene match: 3. Germline V gene sequence: CDR1 LNHDA, CDR2 SQIVND (reference sequence). This CDR3 contains 14 residues.

This clone was counted between two and nine times. V gene TRBV10-2 combines with J gene TRBJ2-7; TRBD2 matches at 8 bases. The CDR3 runs to 15 residues. The ends lost 0 bases at V and 3 bases at J; junction bases unmatched: 4. Germline-derived CDR1 and CDR2 are WSHSY and SAAADI. This CDR3 is CASSESAGLVYEQYF. The DNA of the CDR3 is TGCGCCAGCAGTGAGTCCGCGGGACTAGTCTACGAGCAGTACTTC.

The chain couples TRBV13 to TRBJ2-7; 9 bases match TRBD2. Germline trimming cut 5 bases from V and 0 bases from J; bases unmatched to any gene: 11. The CDR3 sequence is 17 residues long. From germline, CDR1 is PRHDT and CDR2 FYEKMQ (reference sequence). The CDR3 here is CASSGPPGRGGSYEQYF. CDR3 coding DNA: TGTGCCAGCAGCGGGCCCCCAGGGCGGGGGGGCTCCTACGAGCAGTACTTC.

The V gene is TRBV5-6, the J gene TRBJ2-7; 8 positions match TRBD2. J was trimmed by 4 bases and V by 6 bases; bases with no gene match: 9. The CDR3 has 14 amino acids. Germline CDR1 SGHDT, CDR2 YYEEEE. This CDR3 is CASIKSGGPYEQYF. The CDR3 DNA reads TGTGCCAGCATAAAGAGCGGGGGTCCGTACGAGCAGTACTTC. Full variable domain (rest looked up from reference TRBV5-6 and TRBJ2-7): DAGVTQSPTHLIKTRGQQVTLRCSPKSGHDTVSWYQQALGQGPQFIFQYYEEEERQRGNFPDRFSGHQFPNYSSELNVNALLLGDSALYLCASIKSGGPYEQYFGPGTRLTVT.

The chain uses TRBV18 and TRBJ1-1, with TRBD1 matching 7 bases. The trim removed 3 bases at V and 1 base at J, leaving 5 bases unmatched. The CDR3 consists of 15 residues. CDR1 KGHSH and CDR2 LQKENI come from the germline V gene. The CDR3 coding sequence is TGTGCCAGCTCACCTCACAGGGGCCCGAACACTGAAGCTTTCTTT. It encodes CASSPHRGPNTEAFF.

This clone was detected only a few times. The chain has TRBV9 and TRBJ2-7, with 8 bases lining up with TRBD1. With 3 bases clipped from V and 5 bases from J, the junction kept 13 bases outside the gene matches. This CDR3 comprises 16 residues. Looked up from germline, CDR1 is SGDLS and CDR2 is YYNGEE. This CDR3 reads CASSADVRGRWDEQYF. CDR3 sequence (DNA): TGTGCCAGCAGCGCTGATGTCAGGGGGCGTTGGGACGAGCAGTACTTC.

The J gene is TRBJ2-1, the V gene TRBV27; 9 bases align to TRBD2. Per the germline V gene, CDR1 is MNHEY and CDR2 is SMNVEV (reference sequence). Germline trimming cut 4 bases from V and 0 bases from J; bases unmatched to any gene: 7. This CDR3 comprises 17 residues. CDR3 coding DNA: TGTGCCAGCAGTTCCCGGACTAGCGCCATCTCCTACAATGAGCAGTTCTTC. Its translation: CASSSRTSAISYNEQFF.

V usage is TRBV7-9 and J usage is TRBJ1-1, with D perhaps TRBD1 (6 bases). CDR1 and CDR2 (germline): SEHNR, FQNEAQ (reference sequence). The CDR3 runs to 14 residues. Trimming stripped 5 bases from V and 1 base from J, with 11 bases between. This CDR3 reads CASSVGTPNTEAFF. As DNA, the CDR3 is TGTGCCAGCAGCGTCGGGACACCGAACACTGAAGCTTTCTTT.

Comment on this clone: The junction differs from germline at one of its ends, possibly a read error. The chain carries TRBV11-3 and TRBJ2-2; the D gene is possibly TRBD2 (6 bases). CDR1 is SGHNT and CDR2 is YENEEA in the germline V gene. The CDR3 loop spans 16 amino acids. The CDR3 spells CASNLRGIAGTGELFF. In DNA, the CDR3 is TGTGCCAGCAACTTACGGGGGATCGCGGGGACCGGGGAGCTGTTTTTT.